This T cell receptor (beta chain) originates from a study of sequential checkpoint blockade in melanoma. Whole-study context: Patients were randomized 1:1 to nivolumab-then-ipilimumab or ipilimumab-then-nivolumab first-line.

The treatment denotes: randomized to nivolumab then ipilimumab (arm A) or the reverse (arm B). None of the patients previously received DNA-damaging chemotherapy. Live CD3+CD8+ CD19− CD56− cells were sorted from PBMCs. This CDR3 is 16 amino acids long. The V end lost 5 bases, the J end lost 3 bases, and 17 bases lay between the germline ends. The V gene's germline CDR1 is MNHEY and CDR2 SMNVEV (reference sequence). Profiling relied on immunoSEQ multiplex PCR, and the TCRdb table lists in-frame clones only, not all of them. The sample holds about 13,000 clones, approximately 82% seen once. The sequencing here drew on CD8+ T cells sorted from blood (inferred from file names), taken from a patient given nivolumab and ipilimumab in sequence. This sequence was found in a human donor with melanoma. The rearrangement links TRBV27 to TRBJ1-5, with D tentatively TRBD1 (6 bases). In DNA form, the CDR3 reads TGTGCCAGCAGTCCAAGGGGGGGGAGAGTCAATCAGCCCCAGCATTTT. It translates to CASSPRGGRVNQPQHF.